Below, one T cell receptor beta chain is given with its context. Original processing notes: Nucleated cell number was recorded as an estimate derived from reference gene primer amplification. Some clones are missing from TCRdb's copy, which holds only in-frame ones; the method was immunoSEQ multiplex PCR. V, J and clone size were drawn from that table, and D and trimming were deduced from the DNA. This table has around 67,000 clones, about 90% appearing once. This entry belongs to a study of blood T cell repertoires in COVID-19. Study background: The study drew acute and convalescent COVID-19 samples from the United States, Italy and Spain. Sample material is recorded as cDNA or gDNA derived from T cells, B-cell-depleted T cells, or PBMCs.

This CDR3 is 15 amino acids long. Germline assignment: CDR1 SEHNR and CDR2 FQNEAQ (reference sequence). The germline V and J ends were trimmed by 1 base and 3 bases, with 13 bases remaining between them. The clonotype was recovered from a man aged 50 to 60 with active COVID-19. The J gene is TRBJ2-7, the V gene TRBV7-9; TRBD2 might be the D (6 bases). What was sequenced was peripheral blood. The CDR3 loop is CASSLGREWGYEQYF. The CDR3, as DNA: TGTGCCAGCAGCTTAGGTCGGGAGTGGGGCTACGAGCAGTACTTC.